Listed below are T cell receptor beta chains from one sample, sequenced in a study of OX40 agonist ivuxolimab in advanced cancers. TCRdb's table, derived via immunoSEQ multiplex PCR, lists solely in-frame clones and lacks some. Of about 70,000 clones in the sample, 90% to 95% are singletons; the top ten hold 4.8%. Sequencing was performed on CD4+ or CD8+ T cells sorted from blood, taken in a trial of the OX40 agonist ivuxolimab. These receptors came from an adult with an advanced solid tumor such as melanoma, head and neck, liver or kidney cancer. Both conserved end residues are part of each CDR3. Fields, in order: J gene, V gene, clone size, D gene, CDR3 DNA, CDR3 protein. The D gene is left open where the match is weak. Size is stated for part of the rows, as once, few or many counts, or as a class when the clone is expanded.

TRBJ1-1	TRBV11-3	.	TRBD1	TGTGCCAGCAGCGAGGGACAGGGGCTTTGGGACACTGAAGCTTTCTTT	CASSEGQGLWDTEAFF
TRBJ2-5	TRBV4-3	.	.	TGCGCCAGCAGCCAAGAATCAGGAGAGACCCAGTACTTC	CASSQESGETQYF
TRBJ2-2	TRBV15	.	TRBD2	TGTGCCACCAGCAGAGACCTTAGCGGGAGGGGTACCGGGGAGCTGTTTTTT	CATSRDLSGRGTGELFF
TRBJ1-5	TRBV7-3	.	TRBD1	TGTGCCAGCAGCTGGACAGGGGGCAGTCAGCCCCAGCATTTT	CASSWTGGSQPQHF
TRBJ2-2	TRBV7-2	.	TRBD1	TGTGCCAGCAGCCAGGGGGCGAGAAGAGGCGGGGAGCTGTTTTTT	CASSQGARRGGELFF
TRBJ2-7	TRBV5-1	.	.	TGCGCCAGCAGTTTCACAGGGAAACCAAGCTCCTACGAGCAGTACTTC	CASSFTGKPSSYEQYF
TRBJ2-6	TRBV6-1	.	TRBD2	TGTGCCAGCAGTGTTCGACTAGCCGCTGGGGCCAACGTCCTGACTTTC	CASSVRLAAGANVLTF
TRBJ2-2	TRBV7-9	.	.	TGTGCCAGCAGCGAGAAGGTGGTCTGGACGAACACCGGGGAGCTGTTTTTT	CASSEKVVWTNTGELFF
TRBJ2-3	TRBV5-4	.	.	TGTGCCAGCAGCCTATCTAGCACAGATACGCAGTATTTT	CASSLSSTDTQYF
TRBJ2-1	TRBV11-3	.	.	TGTGCCAGCAGCTTATTAAGGGGCGCGTACAATGAGCAGTTCTTC	CASSLLRGAYNEQFF
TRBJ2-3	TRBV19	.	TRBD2	TGTGCCAGTAGTATGGTTGAAGGGACTAGAGGCGATACGCAGTATTTT	CASSMVEGTRGDTQYF
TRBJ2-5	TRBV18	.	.	TGTGCCAGCTCACCACCGGAGAGGGTTGAGACCCAGTACTTC	CASSPPERVETQYF
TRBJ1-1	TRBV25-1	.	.	TGTGCCAGCAGTGAAGTCGGAGTGAACACTGAAGCTTTCTTT	CASSEVGVNTEAFF
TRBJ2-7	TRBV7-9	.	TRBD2	TGTGCCAGCAGCTTGATCCTACCCAGCGGGAGTGGCGAGCAGTACTTC	CASSLILPSGSGEQYF
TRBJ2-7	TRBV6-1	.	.	TGTGCCAGCAGTGAAACACCCTCCTACGAGCAGTACTTC	CASSETPSYEQYF
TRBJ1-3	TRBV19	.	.	TGTGCCAGTAGTACCGCCCGACCGAGAGGAAACACCATATATTTT	CASSTARPRGNTIYF
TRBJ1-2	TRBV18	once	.	TGTGCCAGCTCACCGGATCCATCCTATGGCTACACCTTC	CASSPDPSYGYTF
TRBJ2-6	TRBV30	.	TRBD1	TGTGCCTGGATAAGACCGGGACAGGGCTACTCTGGGGCCAACGTCCTGACTTTC	CAWIRPGQGYSGANVLTF
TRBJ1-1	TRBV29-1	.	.	TGCAGCGTTGAATTACCGGGGACTGAAGCTTTCTTT	CSVELPGTEAFF
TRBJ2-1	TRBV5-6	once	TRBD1	TGTGCCAGCACCCGGACAGGGGGCAATGAGCAGTTCTTC	CASTRTGGNEQFF
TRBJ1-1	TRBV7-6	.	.	TGTGCCAGCAGCTCGAGGACCGGAGGGGGGAACACTGAAGCTTTCTTT	CASSSRTGGGNTEAFF
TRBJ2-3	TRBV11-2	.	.	TGTGCCAGCAGCTTAAACCGCCACCGCACAGATACGCAGTATTTT	CASSLNRHRTDTQYF
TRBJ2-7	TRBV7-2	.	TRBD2	TGTGCCAGCAGCCGCGGGAGATGGGGGGAGCAGTACTTC	CASSRGRWGEQYF